This T cell receptor (beta chain) was obtained from a study of control samples from healthy donors and cancer patients. This clone came up once. The trim removed 3 bases at V and 1 base at J, leaving 4 bases unmatched. Germline V gene sequence: CDR1 KGHSH, CDR2 LQKENI. This CDR3 has 15 residues. Profiled with immunoSEQ multiplex PCR; TCRdb holds only in-frame clones, not every one. The table lists some 150,000 clones, approximately 96% of them singletons. This receptor was identified in a woman aged 30 to 39 in good health. Sequencing input: blood. The chain links TRBV18 to TRBJ2-5, with 8 bases identical to TRBD1. The CDR3 loop reads CASSPGTGAQETQYF. The CDR3 DNA sequence: TGTGCCAGCTCACCCGGGACAGGCGCCCAAGAGACCCAGTACTTC.